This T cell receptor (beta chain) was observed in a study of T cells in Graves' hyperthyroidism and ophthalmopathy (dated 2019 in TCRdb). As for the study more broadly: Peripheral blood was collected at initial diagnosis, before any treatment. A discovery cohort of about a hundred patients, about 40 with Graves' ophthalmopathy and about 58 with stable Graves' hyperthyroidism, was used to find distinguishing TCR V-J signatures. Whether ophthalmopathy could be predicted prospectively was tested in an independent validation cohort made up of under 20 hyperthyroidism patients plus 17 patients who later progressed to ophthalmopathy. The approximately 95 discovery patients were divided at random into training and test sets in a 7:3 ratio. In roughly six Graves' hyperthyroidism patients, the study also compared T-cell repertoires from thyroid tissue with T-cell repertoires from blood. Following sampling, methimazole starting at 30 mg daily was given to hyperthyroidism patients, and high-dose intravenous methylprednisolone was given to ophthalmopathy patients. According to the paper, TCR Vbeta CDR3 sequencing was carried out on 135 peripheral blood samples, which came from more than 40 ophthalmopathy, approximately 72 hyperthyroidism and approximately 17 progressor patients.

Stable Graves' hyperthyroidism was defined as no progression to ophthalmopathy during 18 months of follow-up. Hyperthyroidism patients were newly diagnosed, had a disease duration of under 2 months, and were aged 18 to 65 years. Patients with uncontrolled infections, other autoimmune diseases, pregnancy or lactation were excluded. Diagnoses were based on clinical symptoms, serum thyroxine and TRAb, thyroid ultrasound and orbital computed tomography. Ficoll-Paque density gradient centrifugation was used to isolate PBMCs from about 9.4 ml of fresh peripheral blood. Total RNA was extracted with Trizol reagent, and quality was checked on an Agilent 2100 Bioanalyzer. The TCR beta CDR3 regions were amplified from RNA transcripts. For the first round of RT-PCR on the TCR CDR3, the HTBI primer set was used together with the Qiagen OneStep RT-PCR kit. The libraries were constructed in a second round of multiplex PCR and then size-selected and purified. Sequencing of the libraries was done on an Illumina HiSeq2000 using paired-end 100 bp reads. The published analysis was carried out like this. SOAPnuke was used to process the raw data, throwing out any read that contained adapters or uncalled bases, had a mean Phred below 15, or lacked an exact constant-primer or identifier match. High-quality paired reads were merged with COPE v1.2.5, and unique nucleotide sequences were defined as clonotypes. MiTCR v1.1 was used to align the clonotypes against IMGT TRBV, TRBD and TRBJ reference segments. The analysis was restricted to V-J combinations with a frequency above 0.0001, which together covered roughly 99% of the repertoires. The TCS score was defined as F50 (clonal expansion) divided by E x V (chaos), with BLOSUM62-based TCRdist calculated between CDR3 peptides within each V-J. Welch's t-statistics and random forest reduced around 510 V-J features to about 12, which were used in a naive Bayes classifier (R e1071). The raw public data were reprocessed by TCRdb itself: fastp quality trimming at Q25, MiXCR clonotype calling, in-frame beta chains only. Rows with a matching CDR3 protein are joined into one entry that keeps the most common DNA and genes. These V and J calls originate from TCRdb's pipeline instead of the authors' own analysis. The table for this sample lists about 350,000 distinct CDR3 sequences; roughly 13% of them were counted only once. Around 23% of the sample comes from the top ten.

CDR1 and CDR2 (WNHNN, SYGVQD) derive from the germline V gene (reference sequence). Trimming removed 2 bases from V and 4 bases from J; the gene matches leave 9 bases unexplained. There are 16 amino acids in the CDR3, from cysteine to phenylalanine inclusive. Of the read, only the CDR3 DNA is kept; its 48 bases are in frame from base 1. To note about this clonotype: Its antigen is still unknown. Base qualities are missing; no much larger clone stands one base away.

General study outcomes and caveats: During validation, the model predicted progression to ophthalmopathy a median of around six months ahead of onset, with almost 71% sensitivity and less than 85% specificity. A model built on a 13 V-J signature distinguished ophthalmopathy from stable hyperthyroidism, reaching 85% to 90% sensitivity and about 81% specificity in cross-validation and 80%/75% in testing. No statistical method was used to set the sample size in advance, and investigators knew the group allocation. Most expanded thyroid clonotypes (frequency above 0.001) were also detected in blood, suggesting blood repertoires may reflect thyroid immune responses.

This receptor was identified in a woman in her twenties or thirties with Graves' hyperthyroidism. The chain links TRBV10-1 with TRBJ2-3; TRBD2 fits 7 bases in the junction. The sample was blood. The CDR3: CASSELAAGLSDTQYF. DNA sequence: TGCGCCAGCAGTGAGCTTGCAGCGGGACTATCAGATACGCAGTATTTT.